A selection of T cell receptor beta chains follows, all from one sample in a study of blood T cell repertoires in COVID-19. The assay was immunoSEQ multiplex PCR, and TCRdb's table has in-frame clones only and misses some. The sample lists roughly 500,000 clones, 70% to 90% occurring once. Source material: PBMCs or T cells enriched from blood (not recorded which). These receptor sequences come from a woman aged 60-70 years who had recovered from COVID-19. CDR3s include the opening cysteine and the closing phenylalanine or tryptophan. The D gene is left open where the match is weak. Clone size is stated in some rows and not others, as once, few, many or a class when expanded.

j_gene: TRBJ2-7; d_gene: .; abundance: .; v_gene: TRBV29-1; CDR3nt: TGCAGCGCTCTAGACATCAGGGGAGCCTACGAGCAGTACTTC; CDR3aa: CSALDIRGAYEQYF
j_gene: TRBJ2-6; d_gene: TRBD2; abundance: .; v_gene: TRBV27; CDR3nt: TGTGCCAGACGAAATTCAGACGGGAGGGTTGTATCTGGGGCCAACGTCCTGACTTTC; CDR3aa: CARRNSDGRVVSGANVLTF
j_gene: TRBJ2-6; d_gene: .; abundance: .; v_gene: TRBV6-5; CDR3nt: TGTGCCAGTCTTTCGGGGGCCAACGTCCTGACTTTC; CDR3aa: CASLSGANVLTF
j_gene: TRBJ2-1; d_gene: TRBD2; abundance: once; v_gene: TRBV12-5; CDR3nt: TGTGCTAGTGGTTTGGCCGGGACTAGCGGGGGGCCCCCCGAGCAGTTCTTC; CDR3aa: CASGLAGTSGGPPEQFF
j_gene: TRBJ1-1; d_gene: TRBD1; abundance: few; v_gene: TRBV29-1; CDR3nt: TGCAGCGTACTCCAGGGGGGCACTGAAGCTTTCTTT; CDR3aa: CSVLQGGTEAFF
j_gene: TRBJ2-2; d_gene: TRBD1; abundance: .; v_gene: TRBV5-1; CDR3nt: TGCGCCAGCAGCTCGGGACAGGGGGCGGGCACCGGGGAGCTGTTTTTT; CDR3aa: CASSSGQGAGTGELFF
j_gene: TRBJ1-5; d_gene: .; abundance: few; v_gene: TRBV5-8; CDR3nt: TGTGCCAGCAGCTTCCCCTTACAGGCCGACAATAGCAATCAGCCCCAGCATTTT; CDR3aa: CASSFPLQADNSNQPQHF
j_gene: TRBJ1-2; d_gene: .; abundance: .; v_gene: TRBV2; CDR3nt: TGTGCCAGCATTGGACAGAATTATGGCTACACCTTC; CDR3aa: CASIGQNYGYTF
j_gene: TRBJ1-2; d_gene: TRBD1; abundance: .; v_gene: TRBV7-9; CDR3nt: TGTGCCAGCAGCGAATCCGGGACAGGGGGCGACTATGGCTACACCTTC; CDR3aa: CASSESGTGGDYGYTF
j_gene: TRBJ1-1; d_gene: .; abundance: .; v_gene: TRBV7-9; CDR3nt: TGTGCCAGCAGAAAAAACAGGGACACTGAAGCTTTCTTT; CDR3aa: CASRKNRDTEAFF